Below, 27 T cell receptor beta chains from the same sample are listed, as sequenced in a study of shared clonotypes between healthy human individuals. Profiling relied on immunoSEQ multiplex PCR, and the TCRdb table lists in-frame clones only, not all of them. The sample has approximately 2.4 million clones, 90% to 96% seen once. Specimen: naive CD4+ T cells sorted from blood. Specified subset: CD45RA+ positively selected. These receptors came from a man between 18 and 35 years old in good health.

This clone was counted between two and nine times. The V gene is TRBV6-1, the J gene TRBJ1-2; TRBD1 matches at 7 bases. The CDR3 runs to 15 residues. After removal of 0 bases from V and 0 bases from J, the junction contained 1 base not matched to a gene. Germline loops: CDR1 MNHNS, CDR2 SASEGT. The CDR3 nucleotides are TGTGCCAGCAGTGAAGCCGGGACAGCTAACTATGGCTACACCTTC. It specifies CASSEAGTANYGYTF.

V gene TRBV11-3 combines with J gene TRBJ2-2, with 10 bases lining up with TRBD1. The CDR3 contains 16 residues. CDR1 is SGHNT and CDR2 is YENEEA in the germline V gene. Unmatched junction bases numbered 4, after V lost 1 base and J lost 5 bases. The CDR3 reads CASSLVRQGATGELFF. CDR3 coding DNA: TGTGCCAGCAGCTTAGTGAGACAGGGGGCAACCGGGGAGCTGTTTTTT.

The chain links TRBV10-3 to TRBJ1-4; 7 positions agree with TRBD1. Germline V gives CDR1 ENHRY, CDR2 SYGVKD. Trimming removed 3 bases from V and 8 bases from J; junction bases left unmatched: 3. The CDR3 is made up of 13 amino acids. CDR3: CAISELTGEKLFF. The CDR3 bases are TGTGCCATCAGTGAACTGACAGGGGAAAAACTGTTTTTT.

The chain carries TRBV5-6 and TRBJ1-5, with D possibly being TRBD1 (5 bases). Looked up from germline, CDR1 is SGHDT and CDR2 is YYEEEE. Trimming shortened V by 0 bases and J by 4 bases, and 14 bases separated the two germline ends. This CDR3 has 16 residues. The CDR3 sequence is CASSLGAGGYNQPQHF. The CDR3 DNA sequence: TGTGCCAGCAGCTTGGGCGCGGGGGGTTATAATCAGCCCCAGCATTTT.

The CDR3 region is CASSERVGDEQYF. CDR3 DNA: TGCGCCAGCAGCGAGCGGGTAGGCGACGAGCAGTACTTC. The chain combines TRBV10-1 with TRBJ2-7; the D gene is possibly TRBD2 (6 bases). Trimming removed 6 bases from V and 5 bases from J, with 14 bases in between. CDR1 is WNHNN and CDR2 is SYGVQD in the germline V gene (reference sequence). The CDR3 length is 13 residues.

V gene TRBV29-1 combines with J gene TRBJ2-7; a possible D gene is TRBD2 (6 bases). The CDR3 covers 14 residues. Looked up from germline, CDR1 is SQVTM and CDR2 is ANQGSEA. V shed 3 bases and J shed 5 bases, with 17 bases lying between them. CDR3 sequence reads: CSVEDGLLADEQYF. The CDR3 DNA is TGCAGCGTTGAGGATGGACTGTTAGCGGACGAGCAGTACTTC.

The chain uses TRBV10-3 and TRBJ2-7; 7 positions match TRBD1. The CDR3 is 13 residues long. Trimming at V came to 7 bases and at J to 5 bases, leaving 8 bases not matched to a gene. Germline CDR1 reads ENHRY; CDR2 reads SYGVKD. CDR3 bases: TGTGCCATCAAATCACAGGGGACCCACGAGCAGTACTTC. As protein: CAIKSQGTHEQYF.

The genes are TRBV7-9 and TRBJ2-7; D not certain. CDR1 and CDR2 from the germline V gene are SEHNR and FQNEAQ (reference sequence). V was trimmed by 5 bases and J by 2 bases, leaving 10 bases between them. The CDR3 extends over 13 amino acids. The CDR3 region is CASSRLGTYEQYF. The CDR3, as DNA: TGTGCCAGCAGCCGATTGGGCACCTACGAGCAGTACTTC.

Worth noting for this clone: The same CDR3 can be traced to other DNA sequences in this sample. The chain links TRBV7-2 to TRBJ2-1; D possibly uses TRBD1 or TRBD2 (5 bases each). This CDR3 comprises 15 residues. In germline, CDR1 is SGHTA, CDR2 FQGNSA. Trimming removed 3 bases at V and 0 bases at J, with 9 bases between. CDR3 region: CASSLVRGSYNEQFF. CDR3 sequence (DNA): TGTGCCAGCAGCTTGGTGAGGGGCTCCTACAATGAGCAGTTCTTC.

V usage is TRBV29-1 and J usage is TRBJ2-1; 12 bases match TRBD2. V gave up 4 bases and J gave up 1 base; unmatched junction bases: 5. Germline V CDR1 and CDR2: SQVTM, ANQGSEA. The CDR3 spans 16 residues. CDR3 in amino acids: CSVGTSGIESYNEQFF. The CDR3 nucleotides are TGCAGCGTTGGGACTAGCGGGATTGAGTCCTACAATGAGCAGTTCTTC.

As DNA, the CDR3 is TGTGCCAGCAGTAGGGGGACAGGGCAAGCGCAGTATTTT. Residues: CASSRGTGQAQYF. The rearrangement links TRBV6-5 to TRBJ2-3; 9 bases map to TRBD1. This CDR3 contains 13 residues. Germline-derived CDR1 and CDR2 are MNHEY and SVGAGI. Trimming cost V 5 bases and J 10 bases; bases outside gene matches: 7.

CDR3 nucleotide sequence: TGTGCCAGCAGCTCAAGACAGAGCTACGAGCAGTACTTC. Translation: CASSSRQSYEQYF. The chain combines TRBV5-6 with TRBJ2-7, with D possibly being TRBD1 (5 bases). Germline CDR1 SGHDT, CDR2 YYEEEE. This CDR3 contains 13 residues. V lost 3 bases, J lost 3 bases, and 10 bases lay in between.

The rearrangement joins TRBV7-6 to TRBJ1-1; D not resolved. Trimming stripped 1 base from V and 6 bases from J, with 12 bases between. This CDR3 spans 14 amino acids. Germline CDR1 is SGHVS and CDR2 is FNYEAQ. CDR3 in amino acids: CASSLGQSLAEAFF. For the CDR3, the DNA is TGTGCCAGCAGCTTAGGCCAGAGCCTCGCTGAAGCTTTCTTT.

The chain combines TRBV5-1 with TRBJ1-1, with unresolved D. The CDR3 totals 12 residues. V was trimmed by 4 bases and J by 2 bases, leaving 6 bases between them. Per the germline V gene, CDR1 is SGHRS and CDR2 is YFSETQ. This CDR3 reads CASSPTNTEAFF. Written as DNA, the CDR3 is TGCGCCAGCAGCCCTACAAACACTGAAGCTTTCTTT.

The rearrangement joins TRBV7-3 to TRBJ2-5; a weak D match, TRBD2 (6 bases). Germline CDR1 reads SGHTA; CDR2 reads FQGTGA. CDR3 length: 14 residues. Trimming took off 1 base at V and 8 bases at J, with 14 bases between the two ends. The CDR3 is CASSLNPFAGTQYF. The CDR3 DNA is TGTGCCAGCAGCTTAAACCCATTCGCGGGAACCCAGTACTTC.

This clone was detected a few times. The V gene is TRBV10-3, the J gene TRBJ1-2, with D hard to call. Germline V lookup: CDR1 ENHRY, CDR2 SYGVKD. There are 15 residues in the CDR3. Trimming removed 6 bases from V and 0 bases from J, with 14 bases in between. CDR3 nucleotides: TGTGCCATCAGCGCGCGCCAGGTCGCTAACTATGGCTACACCTTC. It translates to CAISARQVANYGYTF.

The rearrangement links TRBV28 to TRBJ1-1, with TRBD1 matching over 8 bases. Germline V gene lookup returns CDR1 MDHEN and CDR2 SYDVKM. The CDR3 is made up of 15 amino acids. Trimming took 5 bases from V and 1 from J; bases not matched to a gene: 6. CDR3 nucleotides: TGTGCCAGCAGTGGCCAGGGGACAGGGAACACTGAAGCTTTCTTT. It yields the protein CASSGQGTGNTEAFF.

DNA for the CDR3: TGTGCCAGCAGCGTAGCTATCCCCGGGAGAGGCACAGATACGCAGTATTTT. It encodes CASSVAIPGRGTDTQYF. The gene calls are TRBV9 and TRBJ2-3; maybe TRBD2 (6 bases). V was shortened by 0 bases and J by 1 base, with 15 bases between the two germline ends. CDR1 is SGDLS and CDR2 is YYNGEE in the germline V gene. The CDR3 consists of 17 residues.

Of note for this clone: Other nucleotide sequences in the sample specify the same CDR3. The chain couples TRBV28 to TRBJ1-4; no clear D. Germline assignment: CDR1 MDHEN and CDR2 SYDVKM. The CDR3 runs 13 residues. The V end lost 6 bases, the J end lost 7 bases, and 12 bases lay between the germline ends. This chain's CDR3 is CASSLGQGEKLFF. DNA for the CDR3: TGTGCCAGCAGCCTGGGCCAAGGTGAAAAACTGTTTTTT.

This clone is a singleton in its sample. V is TRBV5-5 and J is TRBJ2-5; no clear D. Germline CDR1 SGHKS, CDR2 YYEKEE (reference sequence). The CDR3 sequence is 15 residues long. The V gene lost 0 bases and the J gene lost 3 bases, with 12 bases spanning the gap. CDR3 sequence: CASSLEGRREETQYF. The DNA of the CDR3 is TGTGCCAGCAGCTTGGAGGGAAGAAGGGAAGAGACCCAGTACTTC.

V and J are TRBV6-6 and TRBJ2-5, with D unresolved. V was shortened by 6 bases and J by 5 bases, with 16 bases between the two germline ends. The CDR3 runs 14 residues. Germline CDR1 and CDR2: MNHNY and SVGAGI (reference sequence). This chain's CDR3 is CASSSTMGGETQYF. CDR3 DNA: TGTGCCAGCAGCTCCACGATGGGCGGCGAGACCCAGTACTTC.

This rearrangement joins TRBV27 to TRBJ2-1; TRBD1 aligns across 7 bases. V gave up 6 bases and J gave up 2 bases; unmatched junction bases: 4. CDR1 is MNHEY, CDR2 SMNVEV, per germline (reference sequence). The CDR3 consists of 14 residues. This CDR3 reads CASSRQGAYNEQFF. CDR3 in DNA: TGTGCCAGCAGCCGACAGGGCGCCTACAATGAGCAGTTCTTC.

This chain connects TRBV10-3 to TRBJ2-3; D unresolved. Deletions cut 3 bases from V and 1 base from J, with 8 bases between. From germline, CDR1 is ENHRY and CDR2 SYGVKD. CDR3 length equals 14 residues. DNA for the CDR3: TGTGCCATCAGTGACCATGGGGGCACAGATACGCAGTATTTT. This encodes CAISDHGGTDTQYF.

This clone was recorded once. This sequence joins TRBV9 and TRBJ2-1; no reliable D call. V was trimmed by 2 bases and J by 1 base, leaving 7 bases between them. This CDR3 region has 14 residues. Germline V gives CDR1 SGDLS, CDR2 YYNGEE. This CDR3 reads CASSVNVSYNEQFF. CDR3 in DNA: TGTGCCAGCAGCGTTAATGTTTCCTACAATGAGCAGTTCTTC.

This clone was observed a single time. This rearrangement joins TRBV6-1 to TRBJ1-5; a possible D gene is TRBD1 (6 bases). Per the germline V gene, CDR1 is MNHNS and CDR2 is SASEGT. V was cut by 4 bases and J by 2 bases, with 21 bases left in between. This CDR3 is 18 amino acids long. The CDR3 reads CASSGTTGASVGNQPQHF. For the CDR3, the DNA is TGTGCCAGCAGTGGAACGACAGGAGCCAGCGTGGGCAATCAGCCCCAGCATTTT.

The J gene is TRBJ2-7, the V gene TRBV21-1; the table's D call TRBD1 went unverified against the DNA. TRBV21-1 is termed a pseudogene. The CDR3 covers 15 residues. The CDR3: CASSKETGEKYEQYF. CDR3 in DNA: TGTGCCAGCAGCAAAGAAACAGGGGAGAAATACGAGCAGTACTTC.

This sequence joins TRBV29-1 and TRBJ2-5, with a weak D call TRBD1 (6 bases). The CDR3 has 13 amino acids. V lost 6 bases, J lost 2 bases, and 13 bases lay in between. Germline CDR1 and CDR2: SQVTM and ANQGSEA. The CDR3 DNA reads as TGCAGCGTCAGGGGAGTGGGGCAAGAGACCCAGTACTTC. Its translation: CSVRGVGQETQYF.